The next 17 T cell receptor beta chains were all read from a single sample in a study of T cell responses to AZD1222 COVID-19 vaccine. Some clones are missing from TCRdb's copy, which holds only in-frame ones; the method was immunoSEQ multiplex PCR. Among 45,000 to 65,000 clones listed, approximately 90% were seen once. The material sequenced was peripheral blood, taken 28 days after the second AZD1222 dose. These TCRs come from an adult who received the AZD1222 COVID-19 vaccine.

In its sample, this clone was seen once. This sequence joins TRBV5-1 and TRBJ2-1; D gene uncertain. Germline values: CDR1 SGHRS, CDR2 YFSETQ. The V and J ends lost 0 bases and 5 bases respectively, with 6 bases between them. The CDR3 spans 13 residues. CDR3 amino acids: CASSLGTDNEQFF. In DNA form, the CDR3 reads TGCGCCAGCAGCTTGGGGACCGACAATGAGCAGTTCTTC.

The genes are TRBV10-3 and TRBJ2-1; TRBD2 agrees at 10 bases. V shed 6 bases, J shed 3 bases, and the junction held 5 bases outside the gene matches. The CDR3 contains 15 residues. Per germline, CDR1 ENHRY and CDR2 SYGVKD. CDR3 DNA sequence: TGTGCCATCAGCCCTGGACTAGCGGACTACAATGAGCAGTTCTTC. Encoded protein: CAISPGLADYNEQFF.

This chain connects TRBV13 to TRBJ1-2; no firm D call. The germline CDR1 and CDR2 sequences are PRHDT and FYEKMQ (reference sequence). This CDR3 spans 14 amino acids. Trimming removed 4 bases from V and 4 bases from J, with 13 bases in between. The CDR3 DNA is TGTGCCAGCAGCTCGCGGACTCTTACCTATGGCTACACCTTC. Amino acid sequence: CASSSRTLTYGYTF. The full variable domain, its missing parts supplied by reference TRBV13 and TRBJ1-2, is AAGVIQSPRHLIKEKRETATLKCYPIPRHDTVYWYQQGPGQDPQFLISFYEKMQSDKGSIPDRFSAQQFSDYHSELNMSSLELGDSALYFCASSSRTLTYGYTFGSGTRLTVV.

This clone is a singleton in its sample. The V gene is TRBV5-4, the J gene TRBJ1-3, with D tentatively TRBD1 (6 bases). Per the germline V gene, CDR1 is SGHNT and CDR2 is YYREEE (reference sequence). The CDR3 contains 17 residues. V dropped 3 bases and J dropped 0 bases, with 16 bases sitting between them. CDR3 sequence (DNA): TGTGCCAGCAGCTCGGGAGGGACACGCATCTCTGGAAACACCATATATTTT. Protein: CASSSGGTRISGNTIYF.

The chain uses TRBV6-2 or TRBV6-3 and TRBJ2-3; D may be TRBD1 or TRBD2 (5 bases each). V lost 2 bases, J lost 6 bases, and 15 bases lay in between. The CDR3 is 15 amino acids. Germline V lookup: CDR1 MNHEY, CDR2 SVGEGT. The CDR3 loop reads CASSYLGRSGDTQYF. For the CDR3, the DNA is TGTGCCAGCAGTTACCTGGGACGGTCGGGGGATACGCAGTATTTT.

This chain uses TRBV5-8 with TRBJ2-3, with D tentatively TRBD1 (6 bases). There are 15 residues in the CDR3. Germline V gene sequence: CDR1 SGHTS, CDR2 YDEGEE. With 0 bases removed from V and 1 base from J, the gap between germline ends came to 9 bases. The CDR3 sequence: CASSLGAGGTDTQYF. The CDR3 nucleotides are TGTGCCAGCAGCTTGGGGGCAGGGGGCACAGATACGCAGTATTTT.

The genes are TRBV27 and TRBJ1-2, with unresolved D. Germline assignment: CDR1 MNHEY and CDR2 SMNVEV (reference sequence). The CDR3 extends over 14 amino acids. V lost 2 bases and J 2 bases, leaving 9 bases between the germline ends. The CDR3 DNA sequence: TGTGCCAGCAGTTTAAGCGGAGGGAACTATGGCTACACCTTC. Protein product: CASSLSGGNYGYTF.

This chain uses TRBV6-1 with TRBJ1-1, with a possible D match to TRBD1 (5 bases). This CDR3 comprises 13 residues. V shed 3 bases and J shed 1 base, with 6 bases lying between them. Germline lookup yields CDR1 MNHNS and CDR2 SASEGT. The CDR3 sequence is CASSDRANTEAFF. Written as DNA, the CDR3 is TGTGCCAGCAGTGACAGGGCGAACACTGAAGCTTTCTTT.

V gene TRBV10-3 combines with J gene TRBJ1-5, with unresolved D. Per the germline V gene, CDR1 is ENHRY and CDR2 is SYGVKD. The V gene lost 6 bases and the J gene lost 4 bases, with 7 bases spanning the gap. The CDR3 covers 12 residues. CDR3 loop: CAIRDFNQPQHF. The DNA for the CDR3 is TGTGCCATCAGGGACTTTAATCAGCCCCAGCATTTT.

This sequence joins TRBV27 and TRBJ2-1; TRBD2 aligns across 12 bases. V shed 6 bases and J 2 bases; nucleotides not matched to a gene: 2. Germline V gene lookup returns CDR1 MNHEY and CDR2 SMNVEV (reference sequence). This CDR3 contains 15 residues. The CDR3 nucleotides read TGTGCCAGCAGACTAGCGGGAGGACCCTACAATGAGCAGTTCTTC. Its protein product is CASRLAGGPYNEQFF.

The gene calls are TRBV11-2 and TRBJ1-1; unclear D gene. Germline CDR1 is SGHAT and CDR2 is FQNNGV. V lost 3 bases and J 1 base, leaving 6 bases between the germline ends. The CDR3 spans 13 residues. The CDR3 nucleotides are TGTGCCAGCAGCTTCAGCAGGAACACTGAAGCTTTCTTT. This encodes CASSFSRNTEAFF.

This sequence joins TRBV10-3 and TRBJ2-7; the match to TRBD2 covers 10 bases. The CDR3 totals 16 residues. V gave up 3 bases and J gave up 0 bases; unmatched junction bases: 5. CDR1 is ENHRY and CDR2 is SYGVKD in the germline V gene. The CDR3 bases are TGTGCCATCAGTGAAGGACTAGCGGATCTCTCCTACGAGCAGTACTTC. It is translated as CAISEGLADLSYEQYF.

The chain is built from TRBV19 and TRBJ2-3; D uncertain. This CDR3 is built from 12 residues. CDR1 is LNHDA, CDR2 SQIVND, per germline (reference sequence). V gave up 4 bases and J gave up 3 bases, with 5 bases separating them. The CDR3 is CASSTRTDTQYF. The CDR3 DNA follows: TGTGCCAGTAGTACCAGAACAGATACGCAGTATTTT.

This clone came up once. The chain couples TRBV14 to TRBJ2-2; D perhaps matches TRBD1 (5 bases). Per germline, CDR1 SGHDN and CDR2 FVKESK. The CDR3 has 14 residues. V lost 3 bases and J 5 bases, leaving 10 bases between the germline ends. As DNA, the CDR3 is TGTGCCAGCAGCCAGAAAAGGGGAACCGGGGAGCTGTTTTTT. Amino acid sequence: CASSQKRGTGELFF.

The genes are TRBV6-1 and TRBJ2-7; no definite D call. The length of the CDR3 is 13 residues. The germline V and J ends were trimmed by 1 base and 7 bases, with 11 bases remaining between them. Germline V gene lookup returns CDR1 MNHNS and CDR2 SASEGT. The CDR3 nucleotides read TGTGCCAGCAGTGAAGTCTCGCTAAGTGAGCAGTACTTC. This encodes CASSEVSLSEQYF.

The rearrangement joins TRBV5-1 to TRBJ2-6, with 7 nucleotides matching TRBD2. The junction had 4 bases not matched to a gene; V was cut back by 1 base and J by 0 bases. Germline CDR1 SGHRS, CDR2 YFSETQ. The CDR3 runs 17 residues. This CDR3 is CASSLWGEGSGANVLTF. The CDR3 DNA follows: TGCGCCAGCAGCTTGTGGGGGGAGGGCTCTGGGGCCAACGTCCTGACTTTC.

The J gene is TRBJ2-1, the V gene TRBV7-9; D gene uncertain. This CDR3 has 12 amino acids. CDR1 is SEHNR and CDR2 is FQNEAQ in the germline V gene (reference sequence). Trimming removed 7 bases from V and 7 bases from J, with 11 bases in between. CDR3 protein: CASTWGGNEQFF. CDR3 nucleotides: TGTGCCAGCACCTGGGGTGGGAATGAGCAGTTCTTC.